This TCR beta chain appears in the sequencing data of a study of T cell changes during pregnancy in multiple sclerosis. The table came from immunoSEQ multiplex PCR; TCRdb's copy has only in-frame clones and leaves some out. The top ten hold roughly 0.35% of the sample, which has around 60,000 clones, 90% to 95% seen once. The CDR3 spans 16 residues. The J segment lost 7 bases and the V segment lost 2 bases, leaving 9 bases of the junction unmatched. Per the germline V gene, CDR1 is KGHSH and CDR2 is LQKENI. This clone was counted once. The chain employs TRBV18 and TRBJ2-2; 8 nucleotides match TRBD2. The source is a female donor with multiple sclerosis, enrolled in a pregnancy study. This specimen was CD4+ T cells from peripheral blood mononuclear cells, taken before pregnancy. This CDR3 is CASSPKNSGTVGELFF. In DNA, the CDR3 is TGTGCCAGCTCACCAAAGAATAGCGGGACCGTCGGGGAGCTGTTTTTT.